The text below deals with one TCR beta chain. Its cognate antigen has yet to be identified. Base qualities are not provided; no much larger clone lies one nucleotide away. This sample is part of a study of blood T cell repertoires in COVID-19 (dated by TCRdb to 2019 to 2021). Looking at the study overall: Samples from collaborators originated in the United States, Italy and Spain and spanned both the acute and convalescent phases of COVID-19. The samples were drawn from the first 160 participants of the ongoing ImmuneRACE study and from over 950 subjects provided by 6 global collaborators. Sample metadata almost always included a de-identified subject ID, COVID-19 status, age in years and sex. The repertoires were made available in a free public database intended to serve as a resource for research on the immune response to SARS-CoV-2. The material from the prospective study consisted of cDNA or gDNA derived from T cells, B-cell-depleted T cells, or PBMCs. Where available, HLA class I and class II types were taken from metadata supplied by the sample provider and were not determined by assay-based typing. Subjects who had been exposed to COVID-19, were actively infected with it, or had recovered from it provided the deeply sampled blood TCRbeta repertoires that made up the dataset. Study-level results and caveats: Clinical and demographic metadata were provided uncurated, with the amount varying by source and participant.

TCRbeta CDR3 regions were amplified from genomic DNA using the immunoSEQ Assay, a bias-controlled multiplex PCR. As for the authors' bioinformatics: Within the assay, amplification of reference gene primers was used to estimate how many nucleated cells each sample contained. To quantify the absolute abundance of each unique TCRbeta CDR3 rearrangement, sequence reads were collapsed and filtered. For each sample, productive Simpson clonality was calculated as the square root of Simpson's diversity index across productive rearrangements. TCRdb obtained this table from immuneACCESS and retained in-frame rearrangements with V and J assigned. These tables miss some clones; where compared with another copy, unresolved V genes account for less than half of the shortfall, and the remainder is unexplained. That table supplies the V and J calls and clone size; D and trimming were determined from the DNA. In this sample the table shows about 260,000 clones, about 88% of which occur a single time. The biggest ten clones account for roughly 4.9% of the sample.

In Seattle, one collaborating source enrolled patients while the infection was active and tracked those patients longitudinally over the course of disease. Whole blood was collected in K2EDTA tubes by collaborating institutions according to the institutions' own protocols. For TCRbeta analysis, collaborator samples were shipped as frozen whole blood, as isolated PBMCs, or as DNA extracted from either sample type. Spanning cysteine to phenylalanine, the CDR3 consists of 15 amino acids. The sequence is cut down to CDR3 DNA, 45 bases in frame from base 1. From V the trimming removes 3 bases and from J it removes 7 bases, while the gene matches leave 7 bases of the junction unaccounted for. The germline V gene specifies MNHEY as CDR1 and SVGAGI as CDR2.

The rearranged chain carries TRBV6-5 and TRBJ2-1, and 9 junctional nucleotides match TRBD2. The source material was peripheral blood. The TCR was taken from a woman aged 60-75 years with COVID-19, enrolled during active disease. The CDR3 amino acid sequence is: CASSYMGLARNEQFF. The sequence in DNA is TGTGCCAGCAGTTATATGGGACTAGCTCGGAATGAGCAGTTCTTC.